These 32 T cell receptor beta chains originate from one sample sequenced in a study of cytomegalovirus exposure and HLA in healthy donors. The protocol was immunoSEQ multiplex PCR, while the TCRdb copy is restricted to in-frame clones and leaves out a portion. The sample records some 170,000 clones, just under 90% being singletons. The sample taken for sequencing was PBMCs. These TCRs come from a man aged 18-30 years in good health and CMV-seropositive.

The chain employs TRBV4-1 and TRBJ2-5; 11 bases line up with TRBD2. Germline-derived CDR1 and CDR2 are MGHRA and YSYEKL. Unmatched junction bases numbered 4, after V lost 1 base and J lost 3 bases. The CDR3 covers 16 residues. CDR3 loop: CASSQGLAGGEETQYF. DNA of the CDR3: TGCGCCAGCAGCCAAGGATTAGCGGGAGGGGAAGAGACCCAGTACTTC.

V gene TRBV2 combines with J gene TRBJ1-2; possibly TRBD1 for D (6 bases). V was trimmed by 4 bases and J by 4 bases, leaving 13 bases between them. CDR1 and CDR2 (germline): SNHLY, FYNNEI. CDR3 length: 14 residues. The CDR3 DNA is TGTGCCAGCAGTGCCCTAAGGGGGTTCTATGGCTACACCTTC. This codes for CASSALRGFYGYTF.

This clone occurred a few times. The rearrangement links TRBV11-2 to TRBJ2-2; D unresolved. The CDR3 sequence is 13 residues long. V dropped 1 base and J dropped 7 bases, with 7 bases sitting between them. Germline V gene lookup returns CDR1 SGHAT and CDR2 FQNNGV. In DNA form, the CDR3 reads TGTGCCAGCAGCTTAGGAGGTGTCGGGGAGCTGTTTTTT. This codes for CASSLGGVGELFF.

This clone was seen a handful of times. The V gene is TRBV10-3, the J gene TRBJ1-1; tentatively, D is TRBD1 (6 bases). The germline V gene has CDR1 ENHRY and CDR2 SYGVKD. This CDR3 spans 12 amino acids. V lost 6 bases and J lost 7, with 12 bases in between. The CDR3 bases are TGTGCCATCAGGGCCGGGGGGCTTGAAGCTTTCTTT. Encoded protein: CAIRAGGLEAFF.

The chain employs TRBV7-9 and TRBJ2-7; TRBD1 aligns across 7 bases. Trimming cost V 5 bases and J 6 bases; bases outside gene matches: 16. This CDR3 comprises 16 residues. Germline lookup yields CDR1 SEHNR and CDR2 FQNEAQ (reference sequence). DNA of the CDR3: TGTGCCAGCAGCGCAAGACAGGGACCACGCCCGTTCGAGCAGTACTTC. It specifies CASSARQGPRPFEQYF.

The chain joins TRBV6-4 to TRBJ1-1; D may be TRBD1 (6 bases). The V gene's germline CDR1 is MRHNA and CDR2 SNTAGT. The CDR3 runs 14 residues. Trimming stripped 6 bases from V and 4 bases from J, with 15 bases between. CDR3 nucleotide sequence: TGTGCCAGCAGAGAAAACAGGGTAACCACTGAAGCTTTCTTT. Its translation: CASRENRVTTEAFF.

This clone has only one observation. The chain carries TRBV5-1 and TRBJ2-5; 12 bases map to TRBD2. The CDR3 has 16 residues. V was clipped by 0 bases and J by 4 bases; unmatched bases: 4. Per the germline V gene, CDR1 is SGHRS and CDR2 is YFSETQ. CDR3 loop: CASSLATSGRLETQYF. CDR3 sequence (DNA): TGCGCCAGCAGCTTGGCCACTAGCGGGAGGTTAGAGACCCAGTACTTC.

A single count supports this clone. This chain links TRBV2 with TRBJ1-3, with 7 bases that match TRBD1. This CDR3 has 14 residues. CDR1 is SNHLY, CDR2 FYNNEI, per germline. The trim removed 5 bases at V and 4 bases at J, leaving 5 bases unmatched. The CDR3 nucleotides are TGTGCCAGCAGTCCGGGGACAGCCGGAAACACCATATATTTT. Its translation: CASSPGTAGNTIYF.

J is TRBJ1-5 and V is TRBV19; TRBD1 agrees at 11 bases. After removal of 3 bases from V and 0 bases from J, the junction contained 1 base not matched to a gene. Germline V gene data show CDR1 as LNHDA and CDR2 as SQIVND (reference sequence). The CDR3 is made up of 16 amino acids. CDR3 residues: CASSMGQGGSNQPQHF. The CDR3 nucleotides are TGTGCCAGTAGTATGGGACAGGGGGGTAGCAATCAGCCCCAGCATTTT.

V and J are TRBV5-6 and TRBJ2-7; 9 nucleotides align to TRBD1. With V trimmed by 4 bases and J by 4 bases, 6 bases remained unmatched. CDR1 SGHDT and CDR2 YYEEEE come from the germline V gene. This CDR3 contains 14 residues. CDR3 sequence (DNA): TGTGCCAGCAGCCCGGGACAGGGTTTTTACGAGCAGTACTTC. It specifies CASSPGQGFYEQYF. The full variable domain, its missing parts supplied by reference TRBV5-6 and TRBJ2-7, is DAGVTQSPTHLIKTRGQQVTLRCSPKSGHDTVSWYQQALGQGPQFIFQYYEEEERQRGNFPDRFSGHQFPNYSSELNVNALLLGDSALYLCASSPGQGFYEQYFGPGTRLTVT.

The chain recombines TRBV4-1 with TRBJ1-1, with D tentatively TRBD1 (6 bases). Germline V CDR1 and CDR2: MGHRA, YSYEKL. V was clipped by 5 bases and J by 0 bases, with 10 bases between them. There are 14 residues in the CDR3. This chain's CDR3 is CASSYHRVNTEAFF. The CDR3 nucleotides read TGCGCCAGCAGCTATCACAGGGTGAACACTGAAGCTTTCTTT.

This chain's CDR3 is CASRAQGKVREKLFF. In nucleotides, the CDR3 is TGTGCCAGCAGGGCGCAGGGAAAAGTACGAGAAAAACTGTTTTTT. The V call is TRBV28, the J call TRBJ1-4; possible D gene TRBD1, 5 bases. This CDR3 is 15 amino acids long. Per the germline V gene, CDR1 is MDHEN and CDR2 is SYDVKM. V lost 6 bases to trimming and J lost 8 bases, with 19 bases between them.

This chain connects TRBV5-1 to TRBJ2-2, with TRBD2 matching 7 bases. Germline loops: CDR1 SGHRS, CDR2 YFSETQ. The CDR3 has 15 residues. J gave up 1 base and V 5 bases, and 5 bases lay outside the gene matches. The CDR3, as DNA: TGCGCCAGCAGACCGGGGGGTTTGAACACCGGGGAGCTGTTTTTT. Encoded protein: CASRPGGLNTGELFF.

This chain connects TRBV28 to TRBJ1-5, with 8 bases matching TRBD1. Per the germline V gene, CDR1 is MDHEN and CDR2 is SYDVKM. The CDR3 loop spans 18 amino acids. V shed 4 bases, J shed 0 bases, and the junction held 11 bases outside the gene matches. CDR3 nucleotide sequence: TGTGCCAGCAGTTCCAGGACAGGGCAAAGGTATAGCAATCAGCCCCAGCATTTT. Its translation is CASSSRTGQRYSNQPQHF.

This sequence joins TRBV5-1 and TRBJ1-4, with D possibly matching TRBD1 (6 bases). Trimming removed 4 bases from V and 2 bases from J, with 9 bases in between. CDR1 and CDR2 (germline): SGHRS, YFSETQ. There are 14 residues in the CDR3. The CDR3 DNA reads as TGCGCCAGCAGCGTGGACAGCACTAATGAAAAACTGTTTTTT. Translating gives CASSVDSTNEKLFF.

The chain couples TRBV29-1 to TRBJ2-7; possible D gene TRBD2, 6 bases. V lost 4 bases to trimming and J lost 7 bases, with 17 bases between them. The CDR3 has 13 amino acids. Germline assignment: CDR1 SQVTM and CDR2 ANQGSEA. The CDR3 nucleotides are TGCAGCGTTGGGGGGGTTGAGGTCAGGGAGCAGTACTTC. Amino acid sequence: CSVGGVEVREQYF.

The chain recombines TRBV29-1 with TRBJ2-5; 8 positions match TRBD1. The CDR3 contains 13 residues. Germline CDR1 reads SQVTM; CDR2 reads ANQGSEA. V shed 3 bases, J shed 7 bases, and the junction held 7 bases outside the gene matches. As DNA, the CDR3 is TGCAGCGTTGACGGGCAGGGGGCGTTGACCCAGTACTTC. Translating gives CSVDGQGALTQYF.

The CDR3 nucleotides read TGTGCCAGCAGCAGACTAGCGGGAGATGGGAATGAGCAGTTCTTC. It yields the protein CASSRLAGDGNEQFF. V and J are TRBV7-6 and TRBJ2-1; 12 nucleotides match TRBD2. Germline loops: CDR1 SGHVS, CDR2 FNYEAQ. The CDR3 has 15 residues. V trimming: 5 bases; J trimming: 7 bases; junction bases outside the gene matches: 6.

V usage is TRBV6-1 and J usage is TRBJ1-1; D may be TRBD1 (5 bases). Germline V gene lookup returns CDR1 MNHNS and CDR2 SASEGT. V lost 5 bases and J 4 bases, leaving 11 bases between the germline ends. The CDR3 runs to 13 residues. The DNA for the CDR3 is TGTGCCAGCAGTTCTCAGGGTGCCACTGAAGCTTTCTTT. Translating it yields CASSSQGATEAFF.

This clone came up once. The chain recombines TRBV27 with TRBJ2-7; maybe TRBD1 (5 bases). V was cut by 4 bases and J by 2 bases, with 9 bases left in between. Germline V gene sequence: CDR1 MNHEY, CDR2 SMNVEV (reference sequence). The CDR3 length is 13 residues. The CDR3 protein is CASSWQGPYEQYF. The DNA for the CDR3 is TGTGCCAGCAGTTGGCAGGGCCCCTACGAGCAGTACTTC.

The chain combines TRBV6-1 with TRBJ2-2, with TRBD2 matching over 7 bases. CDR1 and CDR2 (germline): MNHNS, SASEGT. The CDR3 runs 15 residues. V was pared by 5 bases and J by 4 bases, with 7 bases of the junction left unmatched. The CDR3: CASSTLGGFTGELFF. The CDR3, as DNA: TGTGCCAGCAGTACCTTGGGGGGGTTCACCGGGGAGCTGTTTTTT.

This sequence joins TRBV28 and TRBJ1-3, with D perhaps TRBD1 (6 bases). Germline V gene data show CDR1 as MDHEN and CDR2 as SYDVKM. The CDR3 consists of 14 residues. Trimming removed 6 bases at V and 1 base at J, with 10 bases between. The CDR3 DNA reads as TGTGCCAGCAGGCACAGGGAATCTGGAAACACCATATATTTT. The encoded protein is CASRHRESGNTIYF.

The genes are TRBV6-5 and TRBJ1-5; D possibly corresponds to TRBD1 (6 bases). Trimming removed 3 bases from V and 4 bases from J, with 10 bases in between. The germline V gene encodes CDR1 MNHEY and CDR2 SVGAGI. There are 14 residues in the CDR3. The CDR3 sequence is CASSYGGINQPQHF. The DNA of the CDR3 is TGTGCCAGCAGTTATGGGGGCATTAATCAGCCCCAGCATTTT.

This clone was counted between two and nine times. The genes are TRBV6-5 and TRBJ1-2, with D possibly being TRBD1 (6 bases). Germline V gives CDR1 MNHEY, CDR2 SVGAGI. Trimming took off 1 base at V and 4 bases at J, with 10 bases between the two ends. This CDR3 is built from 14 residues. CDR3 nucleotide sequence: TGTGCCAGCAGTTACTTACAGGGATCCTATGGCTACACCTTC. Amino acid sequence: CASSYLQGSYGYTF.

The chain combines TRBV7-3 with TRBJ2-3; 12 bases fit TRBD2. Germline-derived CDR1 and CDR2 are SGHTA and FQGTGA. V lost 3 bases and J lost 2; bases outside the gene matches: 3. The length of the CDR3 is 16 residues. This chain's CDR3 is CASSLTSGGYTDTQYF. DNA of the CDR3: TGTGCCAGCAGCTTGACTAGCGGGGGCTACACAGATACGCAGTATTTT.

The chain employs TRBV27 and TRBJ2-7, with 8 nucleotides matching TRBD2. The germline V gene encodes CDR1 MNHEY and CDR2 SMNVEV (reference sequence). J gave up 3 bases and V 3 bases, and 10 bases lay outside the gene matches. The CDR3 loop spans 16 amino acids. The chain's CDR3 is CASSLAQSREDYEQYF. The DNA for the CDR3 is TGTGCCAGCAGTTTGGCACAGTCGCGGGAGGACTACGAGCAGTACTTC.

With regard to this clone: Distinct nucleotide sequences in the sample also encode this CDR3. The chain carries TRBV9 and TRBJ2-7, with D unclear. With 0 bases removed from V and 1 base from J, the gap between germline ends came to 8 bases. Germline CDR1 SGDLS, CDR2 YYNGEE. This CDR3 spans 14 amino acids. The chain's CDR3 is CASSVVGDSYEQYF. In DNA, the CDR3 is TGTGCCAGCAGCGTAGTGGGCGATTCCTACGAGCAGTACTTC. Supplemented by reference TRBV9 and TRBJ2-7, the full variable domain reads DSGVTQTPKHLITATGQRVTLRCSPRSGDLSVYWYQQSLDQGLQFLIQYYNGEERAKGNILERFSAQQFPDLHSELNLSSLELGDSALYFCASSVVGDSYEQYFGPGTRLTVT.

In this sample, this clone turned up a few times. Other DNA sequences from this sample encode an identical CDR3 as well. V is TRBV6-5 and J is TRBJ1-5; D is uncertain. The CDR3 runs 14 residues. Trimming removed 4 bases at V and 1 base at J, with 8 bases between. CDR1 and CDR2 from the germline V gene are MNHEY and SVGAGI. The CDR3 nucleotides read TGTGCCAGCAGTTCCAGACAAAGCAATCAGCCCCAGCATTTT. Its protein is CASSSRQSNQPQHF.

The genes are TRBV5-1 and TRBJ1-1; 7 bases map to TRBD1. This CDR3 contains 15 residues. With V trimmed by 4 bases and J by 7 bases, 13 bases remained unmatched. CDR1 is SGHRS and CDR2 is YFSETQ in the germline V gene. The DNA for the CDR3 is TGCGCCAGCAGCCTGATGACAGGGACTTTAATTGAAGCTTTCTTT. Protein: CASSLMTGTLIEAFF.

The count of this clone is one. The chain employs TRBV27 and TRBJ2-7; TRBD2 matches 7 bases. The CDR3 is 14 amino acids. V lost 3 bases, J lost 3 bases, and 5 bases stayed unmatched. Germline CDR1 is MNHEY and CDR2 is SMNVEV (reference sequence). Written as DNA, the CDR3 is TGTGCCAGCAGTTTTATAGCGGGTGGCTACGAGCAGTACTTC. Translated: CASSFIAGGYEQYF.

The chain employs TRBV28 and TRBJ1-1; 7 bases line up with TRBD1. The J segment lost 2 bases and the V segment lost 4 bases, leaving 4 bases of the junction unmatched. The CDR3 runs to 14 residues. The germline CDR1 and CDR2 sequences are MDHEN and SYDVKM. The DNA of the CDR3 is TGTGCCAGCAGTTCTGACAGGGCCAACACTGAAGCTTTCTTT. Translated, it gives CASSSDRANTEAFF. Drawing the rest from reference TRBV28 and TRBJ1-1, the complete variable domain is DVKVTQSSRYLVKRTGEKVFLECVQDMDHENMFWYRQDPGLGLRLIYFSYDVKMKEKGDIPEGYSVSREKKERFSLILESASTNQTSMYLCASSSDRANTEAFFGQGTRLTVV.

V usage is TRBV27 and J usage is TRBJ2-7; TRBD2 matches at 8 bases. The CDR3 has 14 residues. CDR1 and CDR2 (germline): MNHEY, SMNVEV (reference sequence). With V trimmed by 6 bases and J by 3 bases, 7 bases remained unmatched. CDR3 loop: CASRRSGKYYEQYF. CDR3 DNA: TGTGCCAGCAGACGTAGCGGGAAATACTACGAGCAGTACTTC.